Following are 12 T cell receptor beta chains from one sample sequenced in a study of spatial heterogeneity in lung cancer. TCRdb used MiXCR to reprocess the 5' RACE reads, holding one entry per CDR3 protein. The sample carries 4,000 to 5,500 distinct CDR3 sequences, around 19% recorded once. As for time point: sample taken at primary tumor resection. Frozen PBMC, nontumor lung or tumor provided whole RNA, which was sequenced unsorted. This specimen consisted of normal lung tissue next to the tumor, obtained at surgery. Receptors were obtained from a male donor with early-stage non-small cell lung cancer.

By sample fraction, this clonotype is medium-sized. This beta chain is a stray sequence in a library constructed for alpha chains; its clone size is not meaningful. V and J are TRBV20-1 and TRBJ2-7; D is ambiguous. The CDR3 extends over 15 amino acids. Germline V gene lookup returns CDR1 DFQATT and CDR2 SNEGSKA (reference sequence). Trimming removed 3 bases at V and 6 bases at J, with 21 bases between. The CDR3 loop is CSASGSDPEISEQYF. As DNA, the CDR3 is TGCAGTGCTAGTGGGTCGGACCCCGAAATATCCGAGCAGTACTTC.

Notes on this clonotype: This beta chain turned up in a library designed for alpha chains; as an off-target read, its abundance says little. The rearrangement joins TRBV6-2 or TRBV6-3 to TRBJ2-1; D gene uncertain. The CDR3 is made up of 15 amino acids. The germline V and J ends were trimmed by 8 bases and 4 bases, with 18 bases remaining between them. Germline values: CDR1 MNHEY, CDR2 SVGEGT. The CDR3 protein is CASEDRPPRYNEQFF. The CDR3 DNA is TGTGCCAGCGAGGACCGCCCTCCCAGATACAATGAGCAGTTCTTC.

This clonotype was counted at least ten times. This beta chain represents an off-target read in a library built for alpha chains; its size is of limited meaning. The CDR3 loop is CSARDLARGIGELFF. In DNA form, the CDR3 reads TGCAGTGCTAGAGATCTCGCCAGGGGCATCGGGGAGCTGTTTTTT. This chain connects TRBV20-1 to TRBJ2-2, with D possibly TRBD1 on 6 matching bases. V was cut by 0 bases and J by 7 bases, with 15 bases left in between. The CDR3 loop spans 15 amino acids. Germline V gene data show CDR1 as DFQATT and CDR2 as SNEGSKA (reference sequence).

This clonotype was seen many times. This beta chain was picked up by a library intended for alpha chains and is off target, so its count carries little meaning. The chain carries TRBV28 and TRBJ1-2, with D unresolved. The V end was cut by 3 bases, the J end by 4 bases, with 9 bases between. This CDR3 is built from 13 residues. Germline V CDR1 and CDR2: MDHEN, SYDVKM. The CDR3: CASSFEVGYGYTF. CDR3 coding DNA: TGTGCCAGCAGTTTTGAAGTTGGCTATGGCTACACCTTC.

This clonotype ranks as medium-sized. With the library built for alpha chains, this beta chain is off target and its frequency is not meaningful. V and J are TRBV29-1 and TRBJ2-5; no definite D call. V was trimmed by 7 bases and J by 4 bases, leaving 19 bases between them. The CDR3 sequence is 14 residues long. CDR1 is SQVTM, CDR2 ANQGSEA, per germline. CDR3 nucleotide sequence: TGCAGCGCCGCTGAGTGGGTTGACGGAGAGACCCAGTACTTC. As protein: CSAAEWVDGETQYF.

This clonotype was counted at least ten times. Little can be read into the size of this beta chain, an off-target read in a library designed for alpha chains. The rearrangement links TRBV28 to TRBJ2-2; the D is unclear. Germline CDR1 reads MDHEN; CDR2 reads SYDVKM. The CDR3 length is 14 residues. Trimming took 3 bases from V and 6 from J, leaving 11 bases between them. CDR3 coding DNA: TGTGCCAGCAGTTTTGCCCCGGATGCCGGGGAGCTGTTTTTT. Its translation is CASSFAPDAGELFF.

Within the sample, this clonotype is medium-sized. Since the library was made to target alpha chains, this beta chain is a stray read and its abundance is not meaningful. This chain joins TRBV6-5 and TRBJ2-2, with 7 bases aligning to TRBD2. The CDR3 is 17 residues long. Trimming at V came to 0 bases and at J to 6 bases, leaving 10 bases not matched to a gene. Germline CDR1 is MNHEY and CDR2 is SVGAGI. The DNA for the CDR3 is TGTGCCAGCAGTTACTCGCCGGGGGGTGAAAGGTCCGGGGAGCTGTTTTTT. It is translated as CASSYSPGGERSGELFF.

This clonotype is medium-sized in the sample. As an off-target read in a library built for alpha chains, this beta chain has a frequency of little significance. The V call is TRBV9, the J call TRBJ2-3; D may match TRBD1 or TRBD2 (5 bases each). The V end lost 4 bases, the J end lost 1 base, and 10 bases lay between the germline ends. The CDR3 spans 14 residues. Germline V lookup: CDR1 SGDLS, CDR2 YYNGEE. CDR3 DNA sequence: TGTGCCAGCAGCCTCCGGGACGGCACAGATACGCAGTATTTT. This translates into CASSLRDGTDTQYF.

Relative to its sample, this clonotype is medium-sized. Because the library targeted alpha chains, this beta chain is an off-target read whose size means little. The V gene is TRBV20-1, the J gene TRBJ2-7, with 8 bases fitting TRBD2. Germline loops: CDR1 DFQATT, CDR2 SNEGSKA (reference sequence). The CDR3 runs to 13 residues. Trimming took 2 bases from V and 4 from J; bases not matched to a gene: 4. The CDR3 sequence: CSARTSGDYEQYF. CDR3 nucleotide sequence: TGCAGTGCTAGAACTAGCGGAGATTACGAGCAGTACTTC.

By share, this clonotype ranks as medium-sized (0.01 to 0.1%). This beta chain lies outside the target of a library built for alpha chains; its clone size means little. The rearrangement joins TRBV20-1 to TRBJ2-7; 7 bases map to TRBD1. V dropped 6 bases and J dropped 2; count of bases not matched to a gene: 10. CDR3 length equals 14 residues. Germline V gene data show CDR1 as DFQATT and CDR2 as SNEGSKA (reference sequence). The CDR3 is CSAHSRQGTYEQYF. CDR3 nucleotide sequence: TGCAGTGCCCACTCCCGACAGGGTACCTACGAGCAGTACTTC.

This clonotype is medium-sized. The library was prepared for alpha chains; this beta chain is a stray read, so its frequency means little. The V gene is TRBV2, the J gene TRBJ2-5; TRBD2 might be the D (6 bases). CDR3 length: 15 residues. Germline CDR1 and CDR2: SNHLY and FYNNEI. V was shortened by 3 bases and J by 4 bases, with 15 bases between the two germline ends. CDR3 nucleotide sequence: TGTGCCAGCAGTGATGATGGGGGGTCTGCAGAGACCCAGTACTTC. Its protein is CASSDDGGSAETQYF.

In its sample, this clonotype is medium-sized (0.01 to 0.1%). This beta chain appears as a stray read in a library generated for alpha chains; its size is not informative. The chain uses TRBV6-1 and TRBJ1-5; possibly TRBD1 for D (5 bases). Germline values: CDR1 MNHNS, CDR2 SASEGT. Trimming removed 3 bases at V and 5 bases at J, with 17 bases between. This CDR3 comprises 16 residues. The CDR3 DNA reads TGTGCCAGCAGTGAGGAGCCTCAGGGTGGGTATCAGCCCCAGCATTTT. Translating it yields CASSEEPQGGYQPQHF.